A selection of T cell receptor beta chains follows, all from one sample in a study of cytomegalovirus exposure and HLA in healthy donors. Data came from immunoSEQ multiplex PCR; TCRdb stores just in-frame clones and leaves some out. The sample lists some 150,000 clones, around 74% occurring once. The source material was PBMCs. Receptors were obtained from a female donor in good health and CMV-seronegative. CDR3s include the opening cysteine and the closing phenylalanine or tryptophan. The order of the fields is clone size, V gene, J gene, D gene, CDR3 DNA, CDR3 protein. A D gene is named only where the DNA matches it firmly. Size tells how often a clone was seen (once, few, many) or the class of an expanded clone, and some rows leave it out.

>.|TRBV28|TRBJ2-6|.
TGTGCCAGCAGTTGGACAACCCACTCTGGGGCCAACGTCCTGACTTTC
CASSWTTHSGANVLTF
>.|TRBV7-2|TRBJ1-5|.
TGTGCCAGCGGCAGGTCCGGATCCCTAAATCAGCCCCAGCATTTT
CASGRSGSLNQPQHF
>.|TRBV19|TRBJ1-2|.
TGTGCCAGTAGTATAGACAGGGGCGGTTATGGCTACACCTTC
CASSIDRGGYGYTF
>.|TRBV28|TRBJ2-7|.
TGTGCCAGCAGTTTCGGGCAGGGGATAATCCACGAGCAGTACTTC
CASSFGQGIIHEQYF
>.|TRBV28|TRBJ2-2|.
TGTGCCAGCGTGGACAGTTCGAACACCGGGGAGCTGTTTTTT
CASVDSSNTGELFF
>.|TRBV4-3|TRBJ1-4|.
TGCGCCAGCAGCCAAGATGCCGGGTATAGTGAAAAACTGTTTTTT
CASSQDAGYSEKLFF
>.|TRBV7-3|TRBJ1-1|TRBD1
TGTGCCAGCAGCTCCCCGGGACAGGGGGCGGTAACTGAAGCTTTCTTT
CASSSPGQGAVTEAFF
>.|TRBV7-3|TRBJ2-3|TRBD2
TGTGCCAGCAGCAAGGGACTAGGTCCTAGCACAGATACGCAGTATTTT
CASSKGLGPSTDTQYF
>once|TRBV19|TRBJ2-3|.
TGTGCCAGTAGTATAAGCGCGCCGCGCACAGATACGCAGTATTTT
CASSISAPRTDTQYF
>.|TRBV27|TRBJ2-1|TRBD2
TGTGCCAGCGTCCCCATGACTAGCGGGAGTAATGAGCAGTTCTTC
CASVPMTSGSNEQFF
>.|TRBV15|TRBJ2-7|.
TGTGCCACCAGTCGCATCGGGTACGAGCAGTACTTC
CATSRIGYEQYF
>few|TRBV19|TRBJ1-1|.
TGTGCCAGTATTGGACAGATGAACACTGAAGCTTTCTTT
CASIGQMNTEAFF
>.|TRBV5-1|TRBJ1-2|.
TGCGCCAGCAGCTTGGGCCAGGATATTGGCTACACCTTC
CASSLGQDIGYTF
>.|TRBV28|TRBJ1-1|TRBD1
TGTGCCAGCAGTCCCGGACAGGCGAACACTGAAGCTTTCTTT
CASSPGQANTEAFF
>.|TRBV25-1|TRBJ1-5|TRBD1
TGTGCCAGCAGTGGCGGACAGGGGGCATCTCAGCCCCAGCATTTT
CASSGGQGASQPQHF
>.|TRBV5-6|TRBJ1-5|TRBD1
TGTGCCAGCAGCTTACACAGGGGGATTGGCAATCAGCCCCAGCATTTT
CASSLHRGIGNQPQHF
>few|TRBV29-1|TRBJ2-2|.
TGCAGCGTTCACTGGAACACCGGGGAGCTGTTTTTT
CSVHWNTGELFF
>few|TRBV2|TRBJ2-3|.
TGTGCCAGCAGTGACCTTGCGGGGAGCACAGATACGCAGTATTTT
CASSDLAGSTDTQYF
>few|TRBV6-6|TRBJ2-2|.
TGTGCCAGCGTCCGGGACACCGGACGAGGGGAGCTGTTTTTT
CASVRDTGRGELFF
>.|TRBV30|TRBJ2-7|TRBD2
TGTGCCTGGAGTGTACGGGTTAGCGGGTACGAGCAGTACTTC
CAWSVRVSGYEQYF
>.|TRBV29-1|TRBJ1-1|.
TGCAGCGTTGGGGAGGTGGACACTGAAGCTTTCTTT
CSVGEVDTEAFF
>.|TRBV7-8|TRBJ2-2|TRBD1
TGTGCCAGCAGGCCAACTGGACAGGTCGACACCGGGGAGCTGTTTTTT
CASRPTGQVDTGELFF
>.|TRBV29-1|TRBJ1-5|.
TGCAGCGTTGAAGATCCGGGACAGCCCCAGCATTTT
CSVEDPGQPQHF
>.|TRBV27|TRBJ2-1|.
TGTGCCAGCAGTTTTGGGCCCGGGATTAGTGAGCAGTTCTTC
CASSFGPGISEQFF
>.|TRBV7-9|TRBJ1-2|.
TGTGCCAGCAGCTCCCGGGGGGATGGCTACACCTTC
CASSSRGDGYTF
>.|TRBV30|TRBJ1-2|.
TGTGCCTGGATAGAAAGCTATGGCTACACCTTC
CAWIESYGYTF
>.|TRBV5-1|TRBJ2-2|.
TGCGCCAGCAGTTTTGGACAGTCCACCGGGGAGCTGTTTTTT
CASSFGQSTGELFF
>few|TRBV19|TRBJ1-1|.
TGTGCCAGTAGTATACACGGGGAAGGATTCACTGAAGCTTTCTTT
CASSIHGEGFTEAFF
>.|TRBV19|TRBJ2-7|.
TGTGCCAGTAGTATGCCTACTCAAGCTCGGGACTCCACCTACGAGCAGTACTTC
CASSMPTQARDSTYEQYF
>.|TRBV6-5|TRBJ2-5|TRBD2
TGTGCCAGCAGTTATGCGGGAGGGACCCAGTACTTC
CASSYAGGTQYF
>once|TRBV27|TRBJ1-1|.
TGTGCCAGCAGACAAAGACCCGGGACTGAAGCTTTCTTT
CASRQRPGTEAFF
>.|TRBV7-9|TRBJ1-1|.
TGTGCCGTTCGTCCAGTGAACACTGAAGCTTTCTTT
CAVRPVNTEAFF
>.|TRBV9|TRBJ1-4|TRBD1
TGTGCCAGCAGCGCCGGGACAGCTAATGAAAAACTGTTTTTT
CASSAGTANEKLFF
>once|TRBV5-8|TRBJ1-2|.
TGTGCCAGCAGCTTGGCCTCCCAGTCCTATGGCTACACCTTC
CASSLASQSYGYTF
>few|TRBV2|TRBJ1-4|.
TGTGCCAGCAGCGAGCCAGGGGAACTGTTTTTT
CASSEPGELFF
>.|TRBV9|TRBJ2-1|TRBD2
TGTGCCAGCAGCCGACTAGCGGGAGGTCACAATGAGCAGTTCTTC
CASSRLAGGHNEQFF
>few|TRBV5-1|TRBJ1-1|.
TGCGCCAGCAGCTTCGCAGTGAACACTGAAGCTTTCTTT
CASSFAVNTEAFF
>.|TRBV9|TRBJ2-2|TRBD1
TGTGCCAGCAGCATGACGGACAGGGGTGCCGGGGAGCTGTTTTTT
CASSMTDRGAGELFF
>.|TRBV28|TRBJ2-1|TRBD2
TGTGCCAGCAGCCCTTGGCGGGGGAGCTCCTACAATGAGCAGTTCTTC
CASSPWRGSSYNEQFF
>.|TRBV29-1|TRBJ1-5|TRBD1
TGCAGCGTTGGAACAGGGGTGCAGCCCCAGCATTTT
CSVGTGVQPQHF
>.|TRBV4-3|TRBJ1-2|.
TGCGCCAGCAGCCCGGGGAGTCTCTATGGCTACACCTTC
CASSPGSLYGYTF
>.|TRBV27|TRBJ2-1|TRBD2
TGTGCCAGCAGTTTTACTAGCGGGGGCGATGAGCAGTTCTTC
CASSFTSGGDEQFF
>.|TRBV28|TRBJ2-3|TRBD2
TGTGCCAGCGGGGGGGGCACAGATACGCAGTATTTT
CASGGGTDTQYF
>.|TRBV5-4|TRBJ1-2|TRBD1
TGTGCCAGCAGCTTGGGGCAGGGGGACACACATAACTATGGCTACACCTTC
CASSLGQGDTHNYGYTF
>.|TRBV5-4|TRBJ1-3|.
TGTGCCAGCAGCTTGTCGGGGGAAGGGGGAAACACCATATATTTT
CASSLSGEGGNTIYF
>.|TRBV4-2|TRBJ2-7|.
TGTGCCAGCAGCCAAGATAGAGGGGGAGACGCCCACGAGCAGTACTTC
CASSQDRGGDAHEQYF
>few|TRBV6-5|TRBJ1-1|TRBD1
TGTGCCAGCAGGGGACAGGGGGCGCAAACTGAAGCTTTCTTT
CASRGQGAQTEAFF
>.|TRBV7-3|TRBJ1-2|TRBD1
TGTGCCAGCAGCTCCTGGGACAGGGATGGCTACACCTTC
CASSSWDRDGYTF
>few|TRBV2|TRBJ2-3|TRBD2
TGTGCCAGCAGGGGGCTAGCGGGGGGGCAGGACTGGTTAGATACGCAGTATTTT
CASRGLAGGQDWLDTQYF
>.|TRBV19|TRBJ1-1|.
TGTGCCAGTAGCCGGGGCGGGGGCAGAACTGAAGCTTTCTTT
CASSRGGGRTEAFF
>.|TRBV4-1|TRBJ2-7|TRBD2
TGCGCCAGCAGTTCCACTAGCGGGTCCTCCTACGAGCAGTACTTC
CASSSTSGSSYEQYF
>few|TRBV6-6|TRBJ2-3|.
TGTGCCAGCAGTTACTCAAACAGGGAAGGAGATACGCAGTATTTT
CASSYSNREGDTQYF
>.|TRBV11-1|TRBJ2-7|.
TGTGCCAGCAGTGGCCACGAGCAGTACTTC
CASSGHEQYF